This TCR beta chain was sequenced during a study of T cells in Graves' hyperthyroidism and ophthalmopathy. In the study overall: Once the initial diagnosis was made, peripheral blood was obtained before any treatment.

V gave up 5 bases and J gave up 0 bases, with 13 bases separating them. CDR1 and CDR2 (germline): MDHEN, SYDVKM. The CDR3 totals 15 residues. In this sample, this clonotype turned up many times. Any patient presenting with uncontrolled infection, other autoimmune disease, pregnancy or lactation was left out. Using RNA transcripts as the source, TCR beta CDR3 regions were amplified. First-round RT-PCR targeting the TCR CDR3 was performed with the HTBI primer set. TCRdb fed the multiplex PCR reads into MiXCR, producing one record per CDR3 protein. The table has 130,000 to 150,000 distinct CDR3 sequences, roughly a fifth seen once.

The receptor comes from a woman aged 45 to 65 with Graves' hyperthyroidism that later progressed to Graves' ophthalmopathy. Sample: blood. The rearrangement links TRBV28 to TRBJ1-1; D ambiguous. The CDR3 bases are TGTGCCAGCAGTCTCCCCCGGTTTTTGAACACTGAAGCTTTCTTT. Translation gives CASSLPRFLNTEAFF.